A selection of T cell receptor beta chains follows, all from one sample in a study of vaccination effects on CD4 cells after COVID-19. Their antigens remain unidentified. Clones were sequenced by immunoSEQ multiplex PCR, and TCRdb holds only the in-frame ones, with some missing. The sample has 60,000 to 75,000 clones; over 60% are singletons. The sequencing used CD4+ T cells from PBMCs cultured with HIV peptides, collected before COVID-19 vaccination. These receptors originate from a human donor who had a prior SARS-CoV-2 infection. Both conserved end residues are trimmed from each CDR3. A D gene is named only where the DNA matches it firmly.

CDR3aa	d_gene	j_gene	v_gene
ASTPRGPNTEAF	-	TRBJ1-1	TRBV11-3
ASSLIGEETQY	-	TRBJ2-5	TRBV18
ASSLYSGRQPQH	-	TRBJ1-5	TRBV28
ASSQDLTQGARNSPLH	TRBD1	TRBJ1-6	TRBV4-1
ASSPLAGVPYEQY	TRBD2	TRBJ2-7	TRBV18
ASSSDRSNTEAF	-	TRBJ1-1	TRBV5-5
ASGLVLFGQGRGQETQY	TRBD1	TRBJ2-5	TRBV12-5
ASSEGQAKNIQY	TRBD1	TRBJ2-4	TRBV5-4
ASSQADGNYGYT	-	TRBJ1-2	TRBV3-1/TRBV3-2
ASRHPGLQYNEQF	TRBD2	TRBJ2-1	TRBV19
ATNPARGIEY	-	TRBJ2-7	TRBV2
ASYGQGSNYGYT	TRBD1	TRBJ1-2	TRBV18
ASSGDSYNEKLF	TRBD1	TRBJ1-4	TRBV2
ASSQETRQSNTGELF	-	TRBJ2-2	TRBV4-2
ASTIRGQAPYGYT	TRBD1	TRBJ1-2	TRBV6-5
ARETGDYNSPLH	-	TRBJ1-6	TRBV13
ASSRQGLSSGANVLT	TRBD1	TRBJ2-6	TRBV7-3
ASSLEQARGEQY	-	TRBJ2-7	TRBV5-1
ASSGDRGNQPQH	TRBD1	TRBJ1-5	TRBV2
ASSIVLLGEQF	-	TRBJ2-1	TRBV19
ASSQVDRAYNEQF	TRBD1	TRBJ2-1	TRBV3-1/TRBV3-2
ASTPTSYNEQF	-	TRBJ2-1	TRBV11-3
ASSLGGGTGGVKPYEQY	TRBD1	TRBJ2-7	TRBV5-1
ASSPPGQEEQY	TRBD1	TRBJ2-7	TRBV18
ASSFDYRQETQY	-	TRBJ2-5	TRBV6-5
ASSTSGTDYEQY	-	TRBJ2-7	TRBV6-6
ASSQRENTGELF	TRBD2	TRBJ2-2	TRBV5-1
ASRGWGTQY	-	TRBJ2-5	TRBV28
ASSLGLAGETGGELF	TRBD2	TRBJ2-2	TRBV5-1
ASGDDSRGQSQH	-	TRBJ1-5	TRBV7-9
ASSLAGLDTEAF	-	TRBJ1-1	TRBV7-9
ASSIGDRDSYNEQF	TRBD1	TRBJ2-1	TRBV19
ASSLALYGADTQY	-	TRBJ2-3	TRBV7-9
ASSQDVGGTPYNEQF	-	TRBJ2-1	TRBV4-2
ASKRATLAGEQY	-	TRBJ2-7	TRBV28
ASSADPLTLSGNTIY	-	TRBJ1-3	TRBV5-4
ASRLGLAAYNEQF	TRBD2	TRBJ2-1	TRBV5-4
ASSRTRNKAGELF	TRBD2	TRBJ2-2	TRBV11-3
ASSFPGNEKLF	-	TRBJ1-4	TRBV5-1
ASSGTGTSGSETQY	TRBD2	TRBJ2-5	TRBV9
AHLLGDFDSPAPDPQH	-	TRBJ1-5	TRBV2
ASSLGGIAGVGTDTQY	TRBD2	TRBJ2-3	TRBV2
ASSETGGGQPQH	TRBD1	TRBJ1-5	TRBV6-5
ASSQDWGYNEQF	-	TRBJ2-1	TRBV3-1/TRBV3-2
ASSYTGTMNTEAF	-	TRBJ1-1	TRBV5-5
ASSLEPVMDTQY	-	TRBJ2-3	TRBV9
ASSFGLLEETQY	-	TRBJ2-5	TRBV7-8
ATSDPGQGNIQY	TRBD1	TRBJ2-4	TRBV24-1
ASRSSGTGGSGELF	TRBD1	TRBJ2-2	TRBV13
AISESLRLAGQRLEQY	TRBD2	TRBJ2-7	TRBV10-3
ASSLTGTASYEQY	-	TRBJ2-7	TRBV13
ASALTTYNEQF	-	TRBJ2-1	TRBV19
ASSLDPETQY	-	TRBJ2-5	TRBV11-2